Listed below are T cell receptor beta chains from one sample, sequenced in a study of T cells in Graves' hyperthyroidism and ophthalmopathy. TCRdb re-analysed the multiplex PCR reads in MiXCR, keeping a single row per CDR3 protein. Of about 600,000 distinct CDR3 sequences in the sample, approximately 14% are singletons; the top ten hold about an eighth. Sequenced: blood. These receptor sequences come from a woman in her 50s with Graves' ophthalmopathy. Each CDR3 is given with its conserved first and last residue. Each record gives: clone size, V gene, D gene, J gene, CDR3 DNA, CDR3 protein. D genes are given only for firm matches. Clone size appears in some rows only: once, few, many, or a class for an expanded clone.

many	TRBV27	TRBD1	TRBJ1-4	TGTGCCAGCCGTCGGACAGGGAGTATTCTTGATGAAAAACTGTTTTTT	CASRRTGSILDEKLFF
many	TRBV12-3/TRBV12-4	.	TRBJ2-1	TGTGCCAGCAGTTTTTCCTTCAACAATGAGCAGTTCTTC	CASSFSFNNEQFF
many	TRBV30	.	TRBJ1-5	TGTGCCTGGAGTGTAAGGGGCAGGGTCAATCAGCCCCAGCATTTT	CAWSVRGRVNQPQHF
few	TRBV6-1	TRBD2	TRBJ2-7	TGTGCCAGCGGGAGGGGGACTAGCGGGAGCTACGAGCAGTACTTC	CASGRGTSGSYEQYF
few	TRBV19	TRBD2	TRBJ2-7	TGTGCCAGTAGCGGGACTAGCGGGAGTGGATACGAGCAGTACTTC	CASSGTSGSGYEQYF
.	TRBV20-1	.	TRBJ2-1	TGCAGTGCTAGAGTTGGGATCCGAAAAAATGAGCAGTTCTTC	CSARVGIRKNEQFF
many	TRBV11-2	TRBD1	TRBJ1-5	TGTGCCAGCAGCGGAACAGGGGGACAGCCCCAGCATTTT	CASSGTGGQPQHF
few	TRBV5-1	.	TRBJ2-1	TGCGCCAGCAGTCAATCGGGACTCCGGGGCGATGAGCAGTTCTTC	CASSQSGLRGDEQFF
few	TRBV7-2	.	TRBJ1-5	TGTGCCAGCAGCTCCAGCCTTAACCCCTTCTATAGCAATCAGCCCCAGCATTTT	CASSSSLNPFYSNQPQHF
many	TRBV18	.	TRBJ1-1	TGTGCCAGCTCGCTCTCCCAGAGACCAGCCCACACTGAAGCTTTCTTT	CASSLSQRPAHTEAFF
many	TRBV7-8	.	TRBJ2-4	TGTGCCAGCAGCCCCGTGGCTACCAAAAACATTCAGTACTTC	CASSPVATKNIQYF
many	TRBV11-3	.	TRBJ1-1	TGTGCCAGCAGCTTAGCACGGCCGCCATTTAACACTGAAGCTTTCTTT	CASSLARPPFNTEAFF
.	TRBV2	TRBD1	TRBJ1-5	TGTGCCAGCAGTGAGACAGGGGTAGATCAGCCCCAGCATTTT	CASSETGVDQPQHF
few	TRBV7-9	.	TRBJ2-7	TGTGCCAGCAGCTTAGATCGCGGGCGGCACTACGAGCAGTACTTC	CASSLDRGRHYEQYF
.	TRBV9	.	TRBJ2-7	TGTGCCAGCAGCGTAGGAGGGTTCGGCGACTACGAGCAGTACTTC	CASSVGGFGDYEQYF
.	TRBV6-1	TRBD2	TRBJ2-3	TGTGCCAGCACTCCCGGGACTAGCGGGAGGGCCACCACAGATACGCAGTATTTT	CASTPGTSGRATTDTQYF
.	TRBV19	.	TRBJ2-7	TGTGCCAGTAGTATAACGGGGATCCACTCCTACGAGCAGTACTTC	CASSITGIHSYEQYF